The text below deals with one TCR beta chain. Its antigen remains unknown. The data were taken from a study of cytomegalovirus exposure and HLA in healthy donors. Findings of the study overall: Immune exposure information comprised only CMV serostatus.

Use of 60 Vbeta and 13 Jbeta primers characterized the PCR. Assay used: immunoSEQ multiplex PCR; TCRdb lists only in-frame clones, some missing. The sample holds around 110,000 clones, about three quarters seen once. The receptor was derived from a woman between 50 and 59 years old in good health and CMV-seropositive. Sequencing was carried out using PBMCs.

CDR3: CASSADSLQPQHF. DNA of the CDR3: TGTGCCAGCAGCGCAGACAGCCTACAGCCCCAGCATTTT. This chain links TRBV6-4 with TRBJ1-5; D is possibly TRBD1 (5 bases). The V gene lost 6 bases and the J gene lost 7 bases, with 13 bases spanning the gap. Looked up from germline, CDR1 is MRHNA and CDR2 is SNTAGT. The CDR3 spans 13 residues.